The T cell receptor (beta chain) described here comes from a study of blood T cell repertoires in COVID-19. Whole-study context: Material from acute and convalescent COVID-19 was sourced from the United States, Italy and Spain. The cDNA or gDNA used as material had been derived from T cells, B-cell-depleted T cells, or PBMCs.

Per the original data handling: Quantification of nucleated cells was approximated via reference gene primer amplification. Clones were sequenced by immunoSEQ multiplex PCR, and TCRdb holds only the in-frame ones, with some missing. V and J calls and clone size are copied from that table; D and trimming were computed from the DNA. The top ten hold nearly 25% of the sample, which has 95,000 to 100,000 clones, under 85% seen once. The J segment lost 4 bases and the V segment lost 6 bases, leaving 7 bases of the junction unmatched. Germline assignment: CDR1 MDHEN and CDR2 SYDVKM. The CDR3 length is 15 residues.

This TCR was recovered from a human donor in a cohort sampled during active COVID-19. The chain uses TRBV28 and TRBJ2-2; 8 positions match TRBD1. The sequenced material came from peripheral blood. DNA of the CDR3: TGTGCCAGCAGCCCTAGGACAGGGAGCACCGGGGAGCTGTTTTTT. The encoded protein is CASSPRTGSTGELFF.